This entry concerns a single T cell receptor (beta chain). Its antigen is still unknown. The data were obtained in a study of cytomegalovirus exposure and HLA in healthy donors. The wider study: A subsequent analysis stated that the roughly 130 validation repertoires were run on the same platform as the roughly 710 first-cohort repertoires.

Findings and caveats of the study: Cytomegalovirus-associated TCR beta chains were listed, numbering some 170. It was confirmed in vitro that a few of the CMV-associated chains were specific for CMV antigens. Many donors carried some public TCRs, although rarity characterized most TCR sequences.

Clones were sequenced by immunoSEQ multiplex PCR, and TCRdb holds only the in-frame ones, with some missing. The table has around 150,000 clones, approximately 90% seen once; the top ten hold around 3%. After removal of 5 bases from V and 1 base from J, the junction contained 7 bases not matched to a gene. CDR1 MNHEY and CDR2 SMNVEV come from the germline V gene (reference sequence). This CDR3 region has 18 residues. This receptor was identified in a man aged 18 to 35 in good health and CMV-seronegative. The rearrangement joins TRBV27 to TRBJ2-1; 14 positions agree with TRBD2. The sample comprised PBMCs. The CDR3 region is CASSPGTSGRSSYNEQFF. The DNA of the CDR3 is TGTGCCAGCAGTCCCGGGACTAGCGGGAGAAGTTCCTACAATGAGCAGTTCTTC.